The present entry profiles one TCR beta chain with its context. This entry comes from a study of memory CD4+ T cells and cytomegalovirus serostatus. Only in-frame clones appear in the TCRdb table, and some are missing; sequencing was by immunoSEQ multiplex PCR. Here the sample spans about 42,000 clones, approximately 80% being singletons. The sort gate was single viable CD3+CD4+CD8-CD45RO+ cells for memory CD4+ T cells. The specimen sequenced was memory CD4+ T cells from blood. This TCR was sampled from an adult in good health and CMV-seronegative.

The CDR3 DNA reads TGTGCCAGCAGTTACATGGCAGATCGGAATGAAAAACTGTTTTTT. Its protein is CASSYMADRNEKLFF. The V and J genes are TRBV6-6 and TRBJ1-4, with D hard to call. Between the trimmed V and J ends, which lost 2 bases and 5 bases, there was a span of 12 bases. Germline CDR1 MNHNY, CDR2 SVGAGI (reference sequence). This CDR3 has 15 amino acids.